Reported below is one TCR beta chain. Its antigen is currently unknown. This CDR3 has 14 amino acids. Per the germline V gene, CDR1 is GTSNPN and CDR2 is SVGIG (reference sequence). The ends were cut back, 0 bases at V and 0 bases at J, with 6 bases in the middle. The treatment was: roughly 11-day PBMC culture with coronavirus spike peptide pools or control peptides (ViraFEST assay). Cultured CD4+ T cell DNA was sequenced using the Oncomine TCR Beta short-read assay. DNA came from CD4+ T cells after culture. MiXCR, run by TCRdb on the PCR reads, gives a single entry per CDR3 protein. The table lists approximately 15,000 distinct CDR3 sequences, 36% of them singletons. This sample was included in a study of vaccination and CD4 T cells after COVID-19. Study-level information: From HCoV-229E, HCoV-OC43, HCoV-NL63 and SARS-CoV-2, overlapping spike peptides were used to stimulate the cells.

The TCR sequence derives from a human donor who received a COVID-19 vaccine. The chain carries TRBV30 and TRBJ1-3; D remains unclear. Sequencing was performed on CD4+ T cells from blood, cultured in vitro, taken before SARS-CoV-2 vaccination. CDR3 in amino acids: CAWSVRVSGNTIYF. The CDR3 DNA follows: TGTGCCTGGAGTGTACGAGTCTCTGGAAACACCATATATTTT.